Below are 3 T cell receptor beta chains sequenced from a single sample in a study of cytomegalovirus exposure and HLA in healthy donors. 60 Vbeta and 13 Jbeta primers were used in PCR. Some clones are missing from TCRdb's copy, which holds only in-frame ones; the method was immunoSEQ multiplex PCR. The table has some 150,000 clones, around 82% seen once. Sequenced input: PBMCs. These receptors were obtained from a man aged 18-30 years in good health and CMV-seropositive.

The V and J genes are TRBV6-1 and TRBJ2-1, with 8 bases identical to TRBD1. CDR1 MNHNS and CDR2 SASEGT come from the germline V gene. The CDR3 consists of 15 residues. After removal of 7 bases from V and 3 bases from J, the junction contained 8 bases not matched to a gene. This chain's CDR3 is CASNHGTGYYNEQFF. The CDR3 bases are TGTGCCAGCAATCATGGGACAGGTTACTACAATGAGCAGTTCTTC.

The gene calls are TRBV28 and TRBJ1-2, with D tentatively TRBD1 (5 bases). Per germline, CDR1 MDHEN and CDR2 SYDVKM. The CDR3 loop spans 13 amino acids. V shed 6 bases and J shed 0 bases, with 8 bases lying between them. The CDR3 bases are TGTGCCAGCAGGGAGGGGACTAACTATGGCTACACCTTC. Amino acid sequence: CASREGTNYGYTF.

The chain is built from TRBV2 and TRBJ2-7; TRBD2 is a possible D gene (6 bases). The V and J ends lost 10 bases and 1 base respectively, with 11 bases between them. Per the germline V gene, CDR1 is SNHLY and CDR2 is FYNNEI. This CDR3 region has 12 residues. CDR3 loop: CAIGTESYEQYF. CDR3 coding DNA: TGTGCCATCGGGACTGAGTCCTACGAGCAGTACTTC.